A single sample is the source of the 14 T cell receptor beta chains below, sequenced in a study of identical twins. TCRdb reanalysed the 5' RACE reads using MiXCR and keeps one entry per CDR3 protein. The sample includes approximately 260,000 distinct CDR3 sequences, over 12% of them seen just once. Sequenced sample: memory (CD45RO+) T cells sorted from blood. The receptors derive from a woman aged 18-29 years in good health.

Many counts were recorded for this clonotype. The rearrangement joins TRBV9 to TRBJ2-5; the D gene is possibly TRBD2 (6 bases). Trimming took off 4 bases at V and 3 bases at J, with 16 bases between the two ends. CDR3 length equals 15 residues. The germline V gene has CDR1 SGDLS and CDR2 YYNGEE. DNA of the CDR3: TGTGCCAGCAGCCCACGGGGAACGGGGGAAGAGACCCAGTACTTC. It yields the protein CASSPRGTGEETQYF.

This clonotype was detected a few times. The V call is TRBV5-5, the J call TRBJ1-2, with D unresolved. The V end lost 4 bases, the J end lost 6 bases, and 16 bases lay between the germline ends. The CDR3 is 14 amino acids. Germline loops: CDR1 SGHKS, CDR2 YYEKEE (reference sequence). The CDR3 region is CASSLRPIADGYTF. The DNA of the CDR3 is TGTGCCAGCAGCCTGAGGCCCATAGCGGATGGCTACACCTTC.

This clonotype appeared once. The V and J genes are TRBV9 and TRBJ1-1; D is undetermined. This CDR3 has 12 residues. V lost 0 bases and J lost 4, with 4 bases in between. Germline values: CDR1 SGDLS, CDR2 YYNGEE. The CDR3 sequence: CASSVGLTEAFF. CDR3 DNA: TGTGCCAGCAGCGTAGGCCTCACTGAAGCTTTCTTT.

This chain connects TRBV6-5 to TRBJ1-2; D gene ambiguous. Germline V lookup: CDR1 MNHEY, CDR2 SVGAGI. V was clipped by 2 bases and J by 0 bases, with 10 bases between them. The length of the CDR3 is 15 residues. CDR3 sequence: CASSYVVSTNYGYTF. The CDR3, as DNA: TGTGCCAGCAGTTACGTGGTTTCAACTAACTATGGCTACACCTTC.

This clonotype came up once. The chain uses TRBV5-6 and TRBJ2-5; tentatively, D is TRBD1 (6 bases). Trimming removed 7 bases from V and 5 bases from J, with 30 bases in between. This CDR3 comprises 18 residues. Germline loops: CDR1 SGHDT, CDR2 YYEEEE. The CDR3 DNA is TGTGCCAGCGGCCCGTGGGTGGGGGCAGCCTATGCGTCGGAGACCCAGTACTTC. This translates into CASGPWVGAAYASETQYF.

V gene TRBV12-5 combines with J gene TRBJ1-5; D is uncertain. Germline assignment: CDR1 LGHNT and CDR2 FRNRAP. Deletions cut 1 base from V and 5 bases from J, with 9 bases between. The CDR3 length is 14 residues. Here the CDR3 reads CASGLGLSYQPQHF. The CDR3 DNA sequence: TGTGCTAGTGGTTTGGGCCTCTCTTATCAGCCCCAGCATTTT.

This clonotype was picked up one time. V is TRBV20-1 and J is TRBJ2-4; TRBD1 is a possible D gene (5 bases). The CDR3 length is 15 residues. V lost 6 bases to trimming and J lost 1 base, with 16 bases between them. Germline V gene data show CDR1 as DFQATT and CDR2 as SNEGSKA (reference sequence). CDR3 coding DNA: TGCAGTGCCAGGGATGGGGTCGGGGCCAAAAACATTCAGTACTTC. It translates to CSARDGVGAKNIQYF.

The rearrangement joins TRBV15 to TRBJ2-3; 11 bases match TRBD2. This CDR3 has 16 residues. CDR1 LNHNV and CDR2 YYDKDF come from the germline V gene (reference sequence). Trimming cost V 1 base and J 9 bases; bases outside gene matches: 9. CDR3 in DNA: TGTGCCACCAGCAGAGGTGATAGCGGGGGGGCCAGAACGCAGTATTTT. It translates to CATSRGDSGGARTQYF.

The table lists this clonotype with a few counts. This chain joins TRBV3-1 and TRBJ2-5; no firm D call. V was trimmed by 3 bases and J by 2 bases, leaving 4 bases between them. The CDR3 runs to 12 residues. The germline V gene encodes CDR1 LGHDT and CDR2 YNNKEL (reference sequence). As DNA, the CDR3 is TGTGCCAGCAGCCAGACTCAAGAGACCCAGTACTTC. Translation: CASSQTQETQYF.

This clonotype came up a few times. The V call is TRBV10-3, the J call TRBJ2-7; D gene unclear. There are 13 residues in the CDR3. The V end was cut by 3 bases, the J end by 2 bases, with 8 bases between. Looked up from germline, CDR1 is ENHRY and CDR2 is SYGVKD. The CDR3 DNA reads TGTGCCATCAGTGACGTCACAGCCTACGAGCAGTACTTC. It is translated as CAISDVTAYEQYF.

This chain links TRBV5-5 with TRBJ2-1, with TRBD2 matching 7 bases. Germline-derived CDR1 and CDR2 are SGHKS and YYEKEE (reference sequence). The CDR3 extends over 15 amino acids. V gave up 1 base and J gave up 2 bases; unmatched junction bases: 3. The CDR3 loop is CASSLSAGPYNEQFF. The CDR3 DNA is TGTGCCAGCAGCTTGTCAGCGGGGCCCTACAATGAGCAGTTCTTC.

The J gene is TRBJ1-3, the V gene TRBV5-5, with 7 bases matching TRBD1. V shed 0 bases, J shed 2 bases, and the junction held 5 bases outside the gene matches. This CDR3 has 16 residues. Germline-derived CDR1 and CDR2 are SGHKS and YYEKEE (reference sequence). CDR3 DNA: TGTGCCAGCAGCTTGGAACCGGGACAGACTGGAAACACCATATATTTT. Translation: CASSLEPGQTGNTIYF. Combining the CDR3 with reference TRBV5-5 and TRBJ1-3 gives the whole variable domain DAGVTQSPTHLIKTRGQQVTLRCSPISGHKSVSWYQQVLGQGPQFIFQYYEKEERGRGNFPDRFSARQFPNYSSELNVNALLLGDSALYLCASSLEPGQTGNTIYFGEGSWLTVV.

The chain combines TRBV29-1 with TRBJ2-3; D remains ambiguous. Germline V gives CDR1 SQVTM, CDR2 ANQGSEA. The CDR3 has 11 amino acids. Trimming removed 7 bases at V and 6 bases at J, with 11 bases between. The CDR3 sequence is CSGESRDTQYF. The CDR3, as DNA: TGCAGCGGGGAATCGAGGGATACGCAGTATTTT.

This clonotype was counted between two and nine times. J is TRBJ1-2 and V is TRBV25-1, with a possible D match to TRBD1 (5 bases). The CDR3 consists of 13 residues. In germline, CDR1 is MGHDK, CDR2 SYGVNS. V gave up 10 bases and J gave up 4 bases, with 16 bases separating them. CDR3 protein: CATGAIGGYGYTF. CDR3 nucleotides: TGTGCCACCGGAGCGATTGGGGGCTATGGCTACACCTTC.